Listed here are 5 T cell receptor beta chains from one sample, sequenced in a study of technical replicates of blood from a few donors. Assay: immunoSEQ multiplex PCR; the TCRdb copy retains only in-frame clones and omits some. In the table there are roughly 72,000 clones, about 96% of which are singletons. The sample consisted of T cells isolated from PBMCs. The receptor source for this set is a human donor in good health.

The CDR3 reads CASSPAGTGGFQPQHF. In DNA form, the CDR3 reads TGTGCCAGCAGCCCCGCCGGGACAGGGGGCTTTCAGCCCCAGCATTTT. V gene TRBV5-6 combines with J gene TRBJ1-5; the match to TRBD1 covers 12 bases. The CDR3 has 16 amino acids. CDR1 is SGHDT, CDR2 YYEEEE, per germline. Trimming at V came to 4 bases and at J to 6 bases, leaving 8 bases not matched to a gene.

The chain is built from TRBV11-3 and TRBJ2-3; 12 nucleotides match TRBD2. The CDR3 consists of 15 residues. The ends lost 3 bases at V and 4 bases at J; junction bases unmatched: 2. The germline CDR1 and CDR2 sequences are SGHNT and YENEEA. The CDR3: CASSLTSGSADTQYF. The CDR3 region has the DNA TGTGCCAGCAGCTTGACTAGCGGGAGCGCAGATACGCAGTATTTT.

The chain has TRBV7-9 and TRBJ1-1; D call uncertain. The V and J ends lost 1 base and 7 bases respectively, with 10 bases between them. This CDR3 is built from 13 residues. The germline V gene has CDR1 SEHNR and CDR2 FQNEAQ (reference sequence). CDR3 coding DNA: TGTGCCAGCAGCTTAGACTTGCGGGATGAAGCTTTCTTT. It yields the protein CASSLDLRDEAFF.

CDR3 sequence reads: CASSSRLANSYEQYF. CDR3 sequence (DNA): TGTGCCAGCAGTTCTCGACTAGCGAACTCCTACGAGCAGTACTTC. This chain joins TRBV6-1 and TRBJ2-7; 8 bases are a match to TRBD2. CDR1 is MNHNS and CDR2 is SASEGT in the germline V gene. V dropped 5 bases and J dropped 0; count of bases not matched to a gene: 6. The CDR3 contains 15 residues.

V and J are TRBV5-6 and TRBJ2-1; D gene unclear. The V gene lost 0 bases and the J gene lost 6 bases, with 7 bases spanning the gap. The CDR3 is 13 amino acids. Germline V CDR1 and CDR2: SGHDT, YYEEEE. As DNA, the CDR3 is TGTGCCAGCAGCTTGGTAGTAGCCAATGAGCAGTTCTTC. It codes for CASSLVVANEQFF.